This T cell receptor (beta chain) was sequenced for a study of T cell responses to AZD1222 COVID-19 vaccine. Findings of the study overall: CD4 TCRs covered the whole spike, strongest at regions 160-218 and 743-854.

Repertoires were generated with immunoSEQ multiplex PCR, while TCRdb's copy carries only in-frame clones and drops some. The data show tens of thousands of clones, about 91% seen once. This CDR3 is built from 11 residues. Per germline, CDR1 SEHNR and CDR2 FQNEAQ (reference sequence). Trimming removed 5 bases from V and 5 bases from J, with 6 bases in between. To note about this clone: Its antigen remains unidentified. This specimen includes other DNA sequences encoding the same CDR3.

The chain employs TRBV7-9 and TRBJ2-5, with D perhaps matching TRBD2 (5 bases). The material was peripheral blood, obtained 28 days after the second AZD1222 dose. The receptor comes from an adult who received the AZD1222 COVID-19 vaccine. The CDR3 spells CASSRGETQYF. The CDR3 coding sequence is TGTGCCAGCAGCCGCGGGGAGACCCAGTACTTC.